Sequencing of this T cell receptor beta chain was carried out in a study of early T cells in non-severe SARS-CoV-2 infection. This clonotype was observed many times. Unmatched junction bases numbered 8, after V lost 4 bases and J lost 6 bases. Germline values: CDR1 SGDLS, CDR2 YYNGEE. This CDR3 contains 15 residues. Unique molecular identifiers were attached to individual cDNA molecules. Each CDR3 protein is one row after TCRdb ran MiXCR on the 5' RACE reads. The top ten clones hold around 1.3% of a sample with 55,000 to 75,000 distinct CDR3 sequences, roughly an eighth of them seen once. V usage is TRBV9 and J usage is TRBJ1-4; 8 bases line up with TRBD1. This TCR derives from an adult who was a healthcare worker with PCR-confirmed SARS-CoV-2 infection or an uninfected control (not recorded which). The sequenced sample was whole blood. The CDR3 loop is CASSTPGQEDEKLFF. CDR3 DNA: TGTGCCAGCAGCACTCCGGGACAGGAGGATGAAAAACTGTTTTTT.